These 19 T cell receptor beta chains were sequenced from one sample in a study of T-cell memory formation after mild COVID-19. TCRdb used MiXCR to reprocess the 5' RACE reads, holding one entry per CDR3 protein. Of about 400,000 distinct CDR3 sequences listed, around an eighth are singletons. Sequencing input: PBMCs or a T cell subset sorted from them (not recorded which). The source is a man aged 18-30 years who had mild COVID-19 (a few samples of this study predate the infection). Cell type and time point are not known.

This clonotype has more than one count but fewer than ten. V and J are TRBV5-1 and TRBJ2-4; possibly TRBD1 or TRBD2 for D (7 bases each). CDR3 length: 18 amino acids. Germline V CDR1 and CDR2: SGHRS, YFSETQ. The V end was cut by 0 bases, the J end by 1 base, with 17 bases between. CDR3: CASSLAKGAGAAKNIQYF. The CDR3 nucleotides are TGCGCCAGCAGCTTGGCCAAGGGGGCGGGGGCGGCCAAAAACATTCAGTACTTC.

The chain links TRBV24-1 to TRBJ2-3, with D maybe TRBD1 (6 bases). The V gene's germline CDR1 is KGHDR and CDR2 SFDVKD. Trimming cost V 4 bases and J 4 bases, with 11 bases left between them. The CDR3 runs to 14 residues. The CDR3 is CATSEATGSDTQYF. The CDR3 nucleotides read TGTGCCACCAGTGAGGCAACAGGGTCAGATACGCAGTATTTT.

This clonotype was seen more than once but under ten times. V usage is TRBV7-3 and J usage is TRBJ1-1; the D gene is possibly TRBD1 (5 bases). CDR1 SGHTA and CDR2 FQGTGA come from the germline V gene. Trimming took off 2 bases at V and 8 bases at J, with 12 bases between the two ends. The CDR3 spans 13 residues. The CDR3: CASSLQGNDEAFF. DNA for the CDR3: TGTGCCAGCAGCTTACAGGGTAACGACGAAGCTTTCTTT.

This clonotype was seen more than once but under ten times. This chain uses TRBV7-9 with TRBJ1-1; D remains unclear. CDR3 length: 14 amino acids. V lost 1 base, J lost 7 bases, and 13 bases lay in between. Germline V gene sequence: CDR1 SEHNR, CDR2 FQNEAQ (reference sequence). CDR3 protein: CASSLELVEGEAFF. CDR3 nucleotide sequence: TGTGCCAGCAGCTTAGAATTAGTTGAGGGTGAAGCTTTCTTT.

The genes are TRBV18 and TRBJ2-3, with D perhaps matching TRBD2 (5 bases). This CDR3 spans 16 amino acids. Trimming stripped 4 bases from V and 0 bases from J, with 14 bases between. Germline V gene sequence: CDR1 KGHSH, CDR2 LQKENI. The CDR3 DNA reads as TGTGCCAGCTCACTCGGGATCTCAACTAGCACAGATACGCAGTATTTT. Amino acids: CASSLGISTSTDTQYF.

This clonotype turned up a few times. The chain is built from TRBV20-1 and TRBJ2-7; D gene unclear. The CDR3 is made up of 14 amino acids. The germline gives CDR1 DFQATT, CDR2 SNEGSKA (reference sequence). V was shortened by 3 bases and J by 0 bases, with 12 bases between the two germline ends. The CDR3 DNA reads TGCAGTGCTAGGTCCGCCACCAGCTCCTACGAGCAGTACGTC. Amino acid sequence: CSARSATSSYEQYV.

CDR3 in DNA: TGCGCCAGCAGCCGACCTAGCGCATTCCAAGAGACCCAGTACTTC. This codes for CASSRPSAFQETQYF. This chain connects TRBV5-1 to TRBJ2-5; TRBD2 might be the D (6 bases). Germline CDR1 is SGHRS and CDR2 is YFSETQ. The CDR3 is 15 amino acids. Between the trimmed V and J ends, which lost 4 bases and 1 base, there was a span of 14 bases.

A few counts support this clonotype. The V gene is TRBV6-1, the J gene TRBJ1-2; 9 bases align to TRBD1. This CDR3 is built from 15 residues. Germline CDR1 reads MNHNS; CDR2 reads SASEGT. Trimming removed 8 bases from V and 0 bases from J; junction bases left unmatched: 7. The CDR3, as DNA: TGTGCCAGCGGCGGACAGGGGAGAACTAACTATGGCTACACCTTC. Its translation is CASGGQGRTNYGYTF.

V gene TRBV7-3 combines with J gene TRBJ2-5, with D perhaps given as TRBD1 or TRBD2 (5 bases each). Trimming took 5 bases from V and 4 from J, leaving 20 bases between them. This CDR3 contains 16 residues. Germline loops: CDR1 SGHTA, CDR2 FQGTGA. The CDR3 DNA reads as TGTGCCAGCAGCGCCCTAGGAGAGGGGCCGTCAGAGACCCAGTACTTC. This sequence encodes CASSALGEGPSETQYF.

This clonotype was found a few times. The chain is built from TRBV6-1 and TRBJ1-5, with TRBD1 matching over 9 bases. Unmatched junction bases numbered 7, after V lost 1 base and J lost 9 bases. The CDR3 totals 15 residues. Germline V gene lookup returns CDR1 MNHNS and CDR2 SASEGT. Here the CDR3 reads CASSEEWTGASPQHF. Written as DNA, the CDR3 is TGTGCCAGCAGTGAAGAATGGACAGGGGCCTCGCCCCAGCATTTT.

The chain employs TRBV6-5 and TRBJ2-5, with D possibly being TRBD1 (5 bases). The length of the CDR3 is 12 residues. V lost 2 bases and J 4 bases, leaving 5 bases between the germline ends. The germline gives CDR1 MNHEY, CDR2 SVGAGI. In DNA, the CDR3 is TGTGCCAGCAGTTACGGGGCAGAGACCCAGTACTTC. It translates to CASSYGAETQYF.

DNA of the CDR3: TGTGCCAGCAGCGACCCCACAGGGGCGGAGGGCTACACCTTC. It translates to CASSDPTGAEGYTF. The chain uses TRBV9 and TRBJ1-2, with 7 nucleotides matching TRBD1. Germline values: CDR1 SGDLS, CDR2 YYNGEE. V was pared by 3 bases and J by 8 bases, with 10 bases of the junction left unmatched. This CDR3 contains 14 residues.

The sample holds a few counts of this clonotype. The rearrangement uses TRBV7-2 and TRBJ1-2, with TRBD1 matching over 7 bases. The CDR3 spans 13 residues. Germline trimming cut 4 bases from V and 4 bases from J; bases unmatched to any gene: 3. Germline V gene sequence: CDR1 SGHTA, CDR2 FQGNSA. CDR3 sequence: CASSSGQFYGYTF. The DNA for the CDR3 is TGTGCCAGCAGCTCGGGACAGTTCTATGGCTACACCTTC. Full variable domain (outside the CDR3, taken from reference TRBV7-2 and TRBJ1-2): GAGVSQSPSNKVTEKGKDVELRCDPISGHTALYWYRQSLGQGLEFLIYFQGNSAPDKSGLPSDRFSAERTGGSVSTLTIQRTQQEDSAVYLCASSSGQFYGYTFGSGTRLTVV.

This clonotype occurred many times. V gene TRBV5-6 combines with J gene TRBJ2-5; D unresolved. V was clipped by 0 bases and J by 5 bases, with 11 bases between them. Germline CDR1 is SGHDT and CDR2 is YYEEEE. CDR3 length: 14 residues. The CDR3 is CASSLDVGWETQYF. The CDR3 coding sequence is TGTGCCAGCAGCTTGGATGTTGGGTGGGAGACCCAGTACTTC.

The chain recombines TRBV4-1 with TRBJ2-6; D is unresolved. Germline V lookup: CDR1 MGHRA, CDR2 YSYEKL. This CDR3 has 16 amino acids. V lost 4 bases to trimming and J lost 4 bases, with 14 bases between them. Here the CDR3 DNA reads TGCGCCAGCAGCCCCTTTTCGGTCGCCGGGGCCAACGTCCTGACTTTC. Its protein is CASSPFSVAGANVLTF.

A few counts support this clonotype. The rearrangement links TRBV7-9 to TRBJ2-1, with a possible D match to TRBD1 (6 bases). The CDR3 runs to 15 residues. V shed 4 bases and J shed 4 bases, with 14 bases lying between them. Germline CDR1 and CDR2: SEHNR and FQNEAQ (reference sequence). The CDR3 nucleotides are TGTGCCAGCAGCTCCGGGACATATGAATACAATGAGCAGTTCTTC. It yields the protein CASSSGTYEYNEQFF.

This clonotype was counted a few times. This chain connects TRBV29-1 to TRBJ1-1; D unresolved. The CDR3 loop spans 12 amino acids. V lost 3 bases to trimming and J lost 4 bases, with 9 bases between them. In germline, CDR1 is SQVTM, CDR2 ANQGSEA. The CDR3: CSVDGRVTEAFF. The DNA of the CDR3 is TGCAGCGTTGATGGGCGGGTCACTGAAGCTTTCTTT. Based on the CDR3 plus reference TRBV29-1 and TRBJ1-1, the full variable domain is SAVISQKPSRDICQRGTSLTIQCQVDSQVTMMFWYRQQPGQSLTLIATANQGSEATYESGFVIDKFPISRPNLTFSTLTVSNMSPEDSSIYLCSVDGRVTEAFFGQGTRLTVV.

This clonotype was found a few times. This sequence joins TRBV7-9 and TRBJ2-1; no reliable D call. Per the germline V gene, CDR1 is SEHNR and CDR2 is FQNEAQ (reference sequence). This CDR3 is built from 14 residues. V gave up 6 bases and J gave up 4 bases, with 13 bases separating them. The CDR3 DNA sequence: TGTGCCAGCAGTTCCTACGAAGGGTACAATGAGCAGTTCTTC. Translating gives CASSSYEGYNEQFF.

The CDR3 reads CATSDPWRNRGDQPQHF. The DNA for the CDR3 is TGTGCCACCAGTGATCCGTGGCGGAACAGGGGTGATCAGCCCCAGCATTTT. The chain carries TRBV24-1 and TRBJ1-5, with TRBD1 matching over 7 bases. V was pared by 3 bases and J by 5 bases, with 12 bases of the junction left unmatched. This CDR3 has 17 residues. Germline V lookup: CDR1 KGHDR, CDR2 SFDVKD.